A selection of T cell receptor beta chains follows, all from one sample in a study of post-analysis software for immune sequencing data. TCRdb analysed the PCR reads with MiXCR anew, one entry per CDR3 protein. The repertoire holds roughly 670,000 distinct CDR3 sequences, with over 45% as singletons. Sequenced input: blood. These receptors were collected from a girl aged 2 to 9 with multiple sclerosis. Both conserved end residues are part of each CDR3. The order of the fields is V gene, clone size, D gene, J gene, CDR3 protein, CDR3 DNA. D genes are given only for firm matches. The size of a clone is reported for some rows only, either as once, few or many, or as a class for expanded clones.

V gene: TRBV30
clone size: -
D gene: -
J gene: TRBJ2-7
CDR3 protein: CAWRASYEQYF
CDR3 DNA: TGTGCCTGGAGGGCGAGTTACGAGCAGTACTTC

V gene: TRBV12-5
clone size: -
D gene: -
J gene: TRBJ1-5
CDR3 protein: CASGLVRKRLNQPQHF
CDR3 DNA: TGTGCTAGTGGTTTGGTACGAAAACGCCTAAATCAGCCCCAGCATTTT

V gene: TRBV6-1
clone size: -
D gene: -
J gene: TRBJ1-1
CDR3 protein: CASTPILENTEAFF
CDR3 DNA: TGTGCCAGCACGCCCATTCTAGAGAACACTGAAGCTTTCTTT

V gene: TRBV28
clone size: -
D gene: TRBD1
J gene: TRBJ2-5
CDR3 protein: CASSRTGIEQYF
CDR3 DNA: TGTGCCAGCAGCCGGACAGGGATTGAGCAGTACTTC

V gene: TRBV12-3/TRBV12-4
clone size: few
D gene: -
J gene: TRBJ2-5
CDR3 protein: CASTLGGVEETQYF
CDR3 DNA: TGTGCCAGCACCCTGGGAGGAGTTGAAGAGACCCAGTACTTC

V gene: TRBV7-3
clone size: -
D gene: TRBD1
J gene: TRBJ1-1
CDR3 protein: CASSPTGQGSTEAFF
CDR3 DNA: TGTGCCAGCAGCCCAACCGGACAGGGAAGCACTGAAGCTTTCTTT

V gene: TRBV11-3
clone size: -
D gene: -
J gene: TRBJ2-5
CDR3 protein: CASSFRGHPRVLGETQYF
CDR3 DNA: TGTGCCAGCAGCTTCAGAGGGCACCCCAGGGTCCTCGGGGAGACCCAGTACTTC

V gene: TRBV7-3
clone size: -
D gene: TRBD2
J gene: TRBJ2-7
CDR3 protein: CASSLFSGRNYEQYF
CDR3 DNA: TGTGCCAGCAGCTTATTTAGCGGGAGGAACTACGAGCAGTACTTC

V gene: TRBV24-1
clone size: -
D gene: -
J gene: TRBJ2-1
CDR3 protein: CATSGMGRASSYNEQFF
CDR3 DNA: TGTGCCACCAGTGGCATGGGACGGGCGAGCTCCTACAATGAGCAGTTCTTC

V gene: TRBV3-1
clone size: -
D gene: TRBD2
J gene: TRBJ2-5
CDR3 protein: CASSHTSGRGTLETQYF
CDR3 DNA: TGTGCCAGCAGCCACACAAGCGGGAGAGGGACTTTGGAGACCCAGTACTTC

V gene: TRBV20-1
clone size: -
D gene: -
J gene: TRBJ2-4
CDR3 protein: CSASGTAKNIQYF
CDR3 DNA: TGCAGTGCGTCCGGGACAGCCAAAAACATTCAGTACTTC

V gene: TRBV28
clone size: -
D gene: -
J gene: TRBJ2-4
CDR3 protein: CASSSGAKNIQYF
CDR3 DNA: TGTGCCAGTAGCTCAGGGGCCAAAAACATTCAGTACTTC

V gene: TRBV6-2/TRBV6-3
clone size: -
D gene: -
J gene: TRBJ2-3
CDR3 protein: CASSYEGRRMQYF
CDR3 DNA: TGTGCCAGCAGTTACGAGGGCCGGAGGATGCAGTATTTT

V gene: TRBV20-1
clone size: -
D gene: -
J gene: TRBJ2-1
CDR3 protein: CSAYFSFLPADEQFF
CDR3 DNA: TGCAGTGCCTATTTCTCGTTTTTGCCAGCCGATGAGCAGTTCTTC